These 22 T cell receptor beta chains were all obtained from the same sample, sequenced in a study of T cell responses to AZD1222 COVID-19 vaccine listed by TCRdb under 2021. This specimen's time point label, per the study, means: baseline before first vaccination. The library was generated by the immunoSEQ multiplex PCR assay. Imported from immuneACCESS, the table was reduced by TCRdb to in-frame sequences with V and J called. These copies leave out some clones; in studies compared against another copy, an unresolved V gene accounts for under half, and the cause of the remainder is not known. This sample comprises some 150,000 clones, about 87% of them detected only once. Clones ranked in the top ten supply approximately 2.3% of the sample. Sample: peripheral blood, taken on day 0 of AZD1222 vaccination. These TCRs come from an adult in good health.

The J gene is TRBJ2-2, the V gene TRBV7-8; D ambiguous. This CDR3 spans 12 amino acids. Germline V gene lookup returns CDR1 SGHVS and CDR2 FQNEAQ. With 8 bases removed from V and 6 bases from J, the gap between germline ends came to 10 bases. In DNA form, the CDR3 reads TGTGCCAGCGTACGTTCCTCCGGGGAGCTGTTTTTT. This codes for CASVRSSGELFF.

The chain is built from TRBV9 and TRBJ1-5, with a possible D match to TRBD1 (5 bases). This CDR3 comprises 15 residues. The germline V gene has CDR1 SGDLS and CDR2 YYNGEE. With 1 base removed from V and 4 bases from J, the gap between germline ends came to 12 bases. For the CDR3, the DNA is TGTGCCAGCAGCGTATTAGACAGCCCTAATCAGCCCCAGCATTTT. Amino acids: CASSVLDSPNQPQHF. The whole variable domain, remainder taken from reference TRBV9 and TRBJ1-5, is DSGVTQTPKHLITATGQRVTLRCSPRSGDLSVYWYQQSLDQGLQFLIQYYNGEERAKGNILERFSAQQFPDLHSELNLSSLELGDSALYFCASSVLDSPNQPQHFGDGTRLSIL.

J is TRBJ2-7 and V is TRBV3-1 (or the pseudogene TRBV3-2); 7 bases align to TRBD1. The V and J ends lost 0 bases and 2 bases, in that order; junction bases with no gene match: 4. There are 15 residues in the CDR3. In germline, CDR1 is LGHDT, CDR2 YNNKEL (reference sequence). The CDR3, as DNA: TGTGCCAGCAGCCAAGATCCGACAGGGCCCTACGAGCAGTACTTC. The encoded protein is CASSQDPTGPYEQYF.

The chain combines TRBV7-2 with TRBJ1-5; D is possibly TRBD1 (5 bases). Looked up from germline, CDR1 is SGHTA and CDR2 is FQGNSA. Trimming left V 4 bases short and J 3 bases short, with 13 bases between. This CDR3 is 15 amino acids long. CDR3 in amino acids: CASSSFDSFNQPQHF. CDR3 in DNA: TGTGCCAGCAGCTCTTTTGACAGCTTCAATCAGCCCCAGCATTTT.

The CDR3 coding sequence is TGTGCCAGTAGTACAGGGGGCGATGGCTACACCTTC. It encodes CASSTGGDGYTF. The chain links TRBV19 to TRBJ1-2, with 8 bases identical to TRBD1. The V gene end was trimmed by 4 bases and the J gene end by 6 bases; junction bases not matched to a gene: 1. CDR3 length: 12 amino acids. Germline loops: CDR1 LNHDA, CDR2 SQIVND (reference sequence).

The chain carries TRBV7-2 and TRBJ2-3; D is undetermined. The V gene lost 1 base and the J gene lost 3 bases, with 11 bases spanning the gap. Germline CDR1 SGHTA, CDR2 FQGNSA. The CDR3 extends over 15 amino acids. CDR3 loop: CASSLDLWGTDTQYF. CDR3 nucleotide sequence: TGTGCCAGCAGCTTAGACTTGTGGGGAACAGATACGCAGTATTTT.

This chain uses TRBV30 with TRBJ1-5; D is uncertain. The germline gives CDR1 GTSNPN, CDR2 SVGIG (reference sequence). This CDR3 is 17 amino acids long. V was trimmed by 0 bases and J by 2 bases, leaving 17 bases between them. CDR3 bases: TGTGCCTGGAGTGTACTAGGCGCAGGTGATCGCAATCAGCCCCAGCATTTT. Its translation is CAWSVLGAGDRNQPQHF.

This clone was detected once. The chain uses TRBV6-2 or TRBV6-3 and TRBJ2-1; D call uncertain. CDR1 is MNHEY, CDR2 SVGEGT, per germline. This CDR3 is 16 amino acids long. V lost 0 bases to trimming and J lost 6 bases, with 15 bases between them. The CDR3 DNA follows: TGTGCCAGCAGTTACTCGAGCTCTCGCTCGGGCAATGAGCAGTTCTTC. Residues: CASSYSSSRSGNEQFF.

The V and J genes are TRBV6-1 and TRBJ2-3; 7 positions match TRBD2. The trim removed 2 bases at V and 6 bases at J, leaving 8 bases unmatched. Germline V gene data show CDR1 as MNHNS and CDR2 as SASEGT. The CDR3 contains 15 residues. The CDR3 sequence is CASSELAVLLDTQYF. The CDR3 nucleotides read TGTGCCAGCAGTGAACTAGCGGTACTTTTGGATACGCAGTATTTT.

The V call is TRBV2, the J call TRBJ2-2, with D uncertain. The germline V gene encodes CDR1 SNHLY and CDR2 FYNNEI. Trimming stripped 7 bases from V and 3 bases from J, with 9 bases between. This CDR3 has 13 residues. The CDR3 region has the DNA TGTGCCAGCACCAAGGAGTACACCGGGGAGCTGTTTTTT. Its translation: CASTKEYTGELFF.

This clone was detected once. The CDR3 sequence: CASSILSGQGEAFF. CDR3 sequence (DNA): TGTGCCAGTAGTATCCTCTCTGGACAGGGAGAAGCTTTCTTT. The chain is built from TRBV19 and TRBJ1-1; 8 bases map to TRBD1. The CDR3 covers 14 residues. V gave up 3 bases and J gave up 8 bases; unmatched junction bases: 8. The germline gives CDR1 LNHDA, CDR2 SQIVND (reference sequence).

The chain combines TRBV2 with TRBJ2-5, with D possibly TRBD2 on 6 matching bases. The ends were cut back, 4 bases at V and 5 bases at J, with 17 bases in the middle. The length of the CDR3 is 15 residues. Germline CDR1 SNHLY, CDR2 FYNNEI. The CDR3 sequence is CASSAGGNVVETQYF. CDR3 coding DNA: TGTGCCAGCAGTGCCGGCGGGAACGTTGTGGAGACCCAGTACTTC.

This clone was seen a few times. The rearrangement uses TRBV6-5 and TRBJ2-5, with a weak D call TRBD2 (7 bases). The V gene's germline CDR1 is MNHEY and CDR2 SVGAGI. The CDR3 sequence is 15 residues long. V gave up 6 bases and J gave up 8 bases, with 22 bases separating them. The chain's CDR3 is CASRGRGGETSTQYF. In DNA form, the CDR3 reads TGTGCCAGCAGGGGGAGGGGGGGCGAGACCTCCACCCAGTACTTC.

This clone was seen a handful of times. The chain links TRBV6-5 to TRBJ2-5, with D perhaps TRBD2 (5 bases). CDR3 length: 12 amino acids. V was cut by 6 bases and J by 10 bases, with 15 bases left in between. From germline, CDR1 is MNHEY and CDR2 SVGAGI. The CDR3 reads CASRRETSDQYF. As DNA, the CDR3 is TGTGCCAGCAGGAGGGAAACGAGTGACCAGTACTTC.

J is TRBJ2-7 and V is TRBV30, with TRBD2 matching over 8 bases. Germline CDR1 GTSNPN, CDR2 SVGIG (reference sequence). The ends lost 4 bases at V and 4 bases at J; junction bases unmatched: 3. CDR3 length equals 12 residues. The CDR3 DNA follows: TGTGCCTGGACCAGCGGGAGTTACGAGCAGTACTTC. This sequence encodes CAWTSGSYEQYF.

This chain links TRBV25-1 with TRBJ1-5; D is unresolved. Germline V gene data show CDR1 as MGHDK and CDR2 as SYGVNS. The CDR3 has 18 residues. V lost 0 bases and J lost 1, with 16 bases in between. The CDR3 spells CASSEYRWYEESNQPQHF. DNA for the CDR3: TGTGCCAGCAGTGAATATAGGTGGTATGAGGAAAGCAATCAGCCCCAGCATTTT.

The rearrangement uses TRBV7-8 and TRBJ2-5, with D maybe TRBD2 (5 bases). V lost 1 base to trimming and J lost 5 bases, with 8 bases between them. This CDR3 contains 13 residues. The germline V gene encodes CDR1 SGHVS and CDR2 FQNEAQ. The CDR3 DNA reads TGTGCCAGCAGCTTAGGGACTTGGGAGACCCAGTACTTC. Encoded protein: CASSLGTWETQYF.

The chain joins TRBV28 to TRBJ2-2, with 10 bases aligning to TRBD2. V was clipped by 5 bases and J by 2 bases; unmatched bases: 11. This CDR3 region has 18 residues. CDR1 and CDR2 (germline): MDHEN, SYDVKM. CDR3 in DNA: TGTGCCAGCAGTGGGATAGGACTAGCGGACCTAAACACCGGGGAGCTGTTTTTT. Protein: CASSGIGLADLNTGELFF.

This clone was seen a single time. V and J are TRBV5-1 and TRBJ1-6, with 9 positions matching TRBD1. The germline CDR1 and CDR2 sequences are SGHRS and YFSETQ. CDR3 length: 14 residues. Losses at the gene ends were 7 bases for V and 6 bases for J; bases not matched to a gene: 5. The CDR3 loop is CASGPGQGNSPLHF. DNA of the CDR3: TGCGCCAGCGGACCGGGACAGGGTAATTCACCCCTCCACTTT.

The V gene is TRBV29-1, the J gene TRBJ2-3; D may be TRBD2 (6 bases). Trimming took 4 bases from V and 4 from J, leaving 15 bases between them. In germline, CDR1 is SQVTM, CDR2 ANQGSEA. The CDR3 spans 14 residues. Here the CDR3 DNA reads TGCAGCGTTGTCGGGAATGGGGACTCAGATACGCAGTATTTT. This codes for CSVVGNGDSDTQYF.

The chain has TRBV28 and TRBJ1-2; D is undetermined. With 2 bases removed from V and 7 bases from J, the gap between germline ends came to 14 bases. Germline CDR1 reads MDHEN; CDR2 reads SYDVKM. This CDR3 comprises 14 residues. CDR3 loop: CASSLVGHLGGYTF. In DNA form, the CDR3 reads TGTGCCAGCAGTTTAGTCGGGCACCTTGGTGGCTACACCTTC.

This chain links TRBV5-1 with TRBJ1-5; a possible D gene is TRBD1 (6 bases). The CDR3 is 14 amino acids. Germline lookup yields CDR1 SGHRS and CDR2 YFSETQ. The ends were cut back, 0 bases at V and 7 bases at J, with 11 bases in the middle. The CDR3 reads CASSLEQGRQPQHF. The DNA of the CDR3 is TGCGCCAGCAGCTTGGAGCAGGGGCGGCAGCCCCAGCATTTT.